This T cell receptor (beta chain) came from a study of shared clonotypes between healthy human individuals. On the study more broadly: For every donor, three CD4 naive, three CD4 memory, two CD8 naive and one CD8 memory plates were used. Study-wide results and limits: Rarefaction demonstrated incomplete sorted-subset sequencing despite large depth.

The germline V gene encodes CDR1 SGHAT and CDR2 FQNNGV. V lost 7 bases to trimming and J lost 4 bases, with 14 bases between them. CDR3 size: 13 residues. Replicate PCRs from sorted subsets contained roughly 200 ng DNA, which is 30,000 to 35,000 T cell genomes. Assay: immunoSEQ multiplex PCR; the TCRdb copy retains only in-frame clones and omits some. The sample has about 980,000 clones, approximately 80% seen once. With regard to this clone: No antigen is known for it.

V and J are TRBV11-2 and TRBJ2-7; the D is unclear. This receptor was identified in a man between 18 and 35 years old in good health. Sequencing was carried out using memory CD4+ T cells sorted from blood. Sample subset: CD45RA-negative fraction. Here the CDR3 reads CASTFSAAYEQYF. Written as DNA, the CDR3 is TGTGCCAGCACCTTCTCCGCCGCTTACGAGCAGTACTTC.